This entry is about one TCR beta chain. Its specificity is unknown. This entry comes from a study of T cells in narcolepsy. The study's findings and limits: Comparing one patient's CSF and blood CD4+ clonotypes highlighted HCRT- and TRIB2-specific autoreactive clonotypes.

The table came from immunoSEQ multiplex PCR; TCRdb's copy has only in-frame clones and leaves some out. The sample shows tens of thousands of clones, around 88% of them seen only once. Sequencing was carried out using CD45RA- memory CD4+ T cells from PBMCs. The receptor comes from a human donor with narcolepsy.

CDR3 nucleotide sequence: TGTGCCAGCTCACCACCGGGAGTCTCAAGCTCCTACGAGCAGTACTTC. Amino acids: CASSPPGVSSSYEQYF. This rearrangement joins TRBV18 to TRBJ2-7; perhaps TRBD2 as D (5 bases). This CDR3 spans 16 amino acids. The V end lost 0 bases, the J end lost 0 bases, and 12 bases lay between the germline ends. CDR1 is KGHSH, CDR2 LQKENI, per germline.